This record covers a single T cell receptor (beta chain). The data were taken from a study of blood T cell repertoires in COVID-19. CDR1 is LNHNV and CDR2 is YYDKDF in the germline V gene (reference sequence). The germline V and J ends were trimmed by 6 bases and 5 bases, with 13 bases remaining between them. CDR3 length equals 13 residues. The table came from immunoSEQ multiplex PCR; TCRdb's copy has only in-frame clones and leaves some out. Of fewer than 300,000 clones in the sample, about 89% were seen once. The origin of this receptor is a woman in her thirties or forties who had recovered from COVID-19. The chain links TRBV15 to TRBJ1-1; maybe TRBD1 (5 bases). Sequenced sample: peripheral blood. The CDR3 loop reads CATRRGTGTEAFF. CDR3 in DNA: TGTGCCACCAGGCGCGGGACTGGGACTGAAGCTTTCTTT.